Listed here are 26 T cell receptor beta chains from one sample, sequenced in a study of identical twins. TCRdb analysed the 5' RACE reads with MiXCR anew, one entry per CDR3 protein. The top ten clones hold approximately 0.48% of a sample with around 490,000 distinct CDR3 sequences, approximately 20% of them seen once. These records were also assigned to another study, of yellow fever vaccine responses in identical twins.

The sequencing sample was made of CD4+ T cells sorted from blood. These receptors were obtained from a woman younger than 35 in good health.

The chain couples TRBV29-1 to TRBJ2-6, with 9 bases fitting TRBD1. CDR1 and CDR2 (germline): SQVTM, ANQGSEA. CDR3 length: 16 residues. Trimming removed 7 bases from V and 2 bases from J; junction bases left unmatched: 9. CDR3 in DNA: TGCAGCGCCCTAGGGACAGGGATCACTGGGGCCAACGTCCTGACTTTC. Amino acids: CSALGTGITGANVLTF.

This clonotype was found once. The chain has TRBV29-1 and TRBJ1-1; D perhaps matches TRBD1 (5 bases). The germline V gene has CDR1 SQVTM and CDR2 ANQGSEA. CDR3 length equals 10 residues. Trimming took 2 bases from V and 7 from J, leaving 5 bases between them. The CDR3 region has the DNA TGCAGCGTTGAACAGGGTGAAGCTTTCTTT. This encodes CSVEQGEAFF.

This clonotype was counted between two and nine times. The chain links TRBV28 to TRBJ2-3; 7 bases fit TRBD2. Trimming removed 7 bases from V and 1 base from J; junction bases left unmatched: 8. The CDR3 runs to 15 residues. Per the germline V gene, CDR1 is MDHEN and CDR2 is SYDVKM. CDR3 in DNA: TGTGCCAGCAACATTAAGAGCGGGGGCACAGATACGCAGTATTTT. This sequence encodes CASNIKSGGTDTQYF.

The chain joins TRBV20-1 to TRBJ2-7, with no clear D. Trimming took off 2 bases at V and 0 bases at J, with 8 bases between the two ends. The CDR3 contains 13 residues. Germline V gene data show CDR1 as DFQATT and CDR2 as SNEGSKA (reference sequence). CDR3 amino acids: CSARKGTSYEQYF. CDR3 nucleotides: TGCAGTGCTAGAAAGGGAACCTCCTACGAGCAGTACTTC.

V and J are TRBV2 and TRBJ2-1; D unresolved. The CDR3 loop spans 14 amino acids. V lost 5 bases, J lost 7 bases, and 15 bases lay in between. Germline CDR1 SNHLY, CDR2 FYNNEI. In DNA form, the CDR3 reads TGTGCCAGCAGTCTGGCCAAAGTTAGGAATGAGCAGTTCTTC. This codes for CASSLAKVRNEQFF.

This clonotype showed up just a few times. As DNA, the CDR3 is TGTGCCAGCAGCCTGACGCTCCTGGGGGCAGAGACCCAGTACTTC. It is translated as CASSLTLLGAETQYF. The genes are TRBV7-9 and TRBJ2-5; weak D call: TRBD1 (6 bases). CDR1 SEHNR and CDR2 FQNEAQ come from the germline V gene (reference sequence). This CDR3 has 15 amino acids. Between the trimmed V and J ends, which lost 5 bases and 4 bases, there was a span of 17 bases.

The V call is TRBV3-1, the J call TRBJ2-7; 8 bases agree with TRBD2. The CDR3 is 19 amino acids. Germline-derived CDR1 and CDR2 are LGHDT and YNNKEL (reference sequence). Germline trimming cut 4 bases from V and 6 bases from J; bases unmatched to any gene: 23. The CDR3 here is CASSPNVAGRRGTGGEQYF. The CDR3 DNA follows: TGTGCCAGCAGCCCTAATGTAGCGGGACGCCGGGGAACAGGAGGCGAGCAGTACTTC.

As concerns this clonotype: A clone one base away is much larger, so this may be a read error. CDR3 sequence reads: CASSLRAPSTDTQYF. The DNA for the CDR3 is TGTGCCAGCAGTTTAAGGGCACCTAGCACAGATACGCAGTATTTT. The rearrangement uses TRBV27 and TRBJ2-3; D gene unclear. CDR3 length equals 15 residues. Germline V lookup: CDR1 MNHEY, CDR2 SMNVEV (reference sequence). V lost 2 bases and J lost 0, with 9 bases in between.

This clonotype came up many times. The V call is TRBV5-1, the J call TRBJ2-1, with 11 bases matching TRBD2. Unmatched junction bases numbered 4, after V lost 0 bases and J lost 5 bases. Germline CDR1 SGHRS, CDR2 YFSETQ. The CDR3 length is 16 residues. CDR3 protein: CASSLVPSGGNNEQFF. In DNA form, the CDR3 reads TGCGCCAGCAGCTTGGTGCCTAGCGGGGGGAACAATGAGCAGTTCTTC. Based on the CDR3 plus reference TRBV5-1 and TRBJ2-1, the full variable domain is KAGVTQTPRYLIKTRGQQVTLSCSPISGHRSVSWYQQTPGQGLQFLFEYFSETQRNKGNFPGRFSGRQFSNSRSEMNVSTLELGDSALYLCASSLVPSGGNNEQFFGPGTRLTVL.

This clonotype came up a few times. V usage is TRBV12-3 or TRBV12-4 and J usage is TRBJ1-4, with 7 bases lining up with TRBD1. The CDR3 is made up of 16 amino acids. V shed 4 bases, J shed 8 bases, and the junction held 13 bases outside the gene matches. DNA of the CDR3: TGTGCCAGCAGTTACCAACCACTGGGACAGCGGGAAAAACTGTTTTTT. This gives the protein CASSYQPLGQREKLFF.

On this clonotype: The junction differs from germline at one of its ends, possibly a read error. The chain couples TRBV7-6 to TRBJ2-3; 9 nucleotides align to TRBD2. This CDR3 region has 13 residues. Germline CDR1 is SGHVS and CDR2 is FNYEAQ. The CDR3 nucleotides are TGTGCCAGCAGCCTCGGACTAGCGCCGAGCACGGATTTT. It is translated as CASSLGLAPSTDF.

V and J are TRBV15 and TRBJ1-3; the match to TRBD1 covers 12 bases. CDR1 LNHNV and CDR2 YYDKDF come from the germline V gene (reference sequence). The CDR3 covers 20 residues. J gave up 4 bases and V 0 bases, and 13 bases lay outside the gene matches. CDR3: CATSRDLNRDRGPRGNTIYF. The CDR3 bases are TGTGCCACCAGCAGAGACCTCAACCGGGACAGGGGGCCGCGCGGAAACACCATATATTTT.

The chain carries TRBV7-2 and TRBJ1-6; D is uncertain. Germline CDR1 reads SGHTA; CDR2 reads FQGNSA. Trimming shortened V by 5 bases and J by 8 bases, and 13 bases separated the two germline ends. The CDR3 sequence is 14 residues long. CDR3 nucleotides: TGTGCCAGCAGCCCCCTTTATTCGGATTCACCCCTCCACTTT. Amino acid sequence: CASSPLYSDSPLHF. Together with reference TRBV7-2 and TRBJ1-6, the CDR3 gives the full variable domain: GAGVSQSPSNKVTEKGKDVELRCDPISGHTALYWYRQSLGQGLEFLIYFQGNSAPDKSGLPSDRFSAERTGGSVSTLTIQRTQQEDSAVYLCASSPLYSDSPLHFGNGTRLTVT.

The chain links TRBV9 to TRBJ2-1; the D gene could be TRBD1 or TRBD2 (5 bases each). Germline-derived CDR1 and CDR2 are SGDLS and YYNGEE. The V end lost 4 bases, the J end lost 7 bases, and 18 bases lay between the germline ends. CDR3 length: 15 amino acids. CDR3 in DNA: TGTGCCAGCAGCCGAGAACCGGGACGGAGAAATGAGCAGTTCTTC. Translation gives CASSREPGRRNEQFF.

This clonotype was counted between two and nine times. The gene calls are TRBV10-3 and TRBJ2-5, with a tentative D call TRBD1 (6 bases). From germline, CDR1 is ENHRY and CDR2 SYGVKD. V was trimmed by 10 bases and J by 2 bases, leaving 17 bases between them. This CDR3 comprises 14 residues. The CDR3 DNA sequence: TGTGCCACCGCGTCCGGACAGAGACAAGAGACCCAGTACTTC. Encoded protein: CATASGQRQETQYF.

The rearrangement uses TRBV20-1 and TRBJ2-2; tentatively, D is TRBD2 (6 bases). CDR1 DFQATT and CDR2 SNEGSKA come from the germline V gene (reference sequence). CDR3 size: 14 residues. The V end was cut by 0 bases, the J end by 6 bases, with 11 bases between. DNA of the CDR3: TGCAGTGCTAGAGATGATTGGGGGGCCGGGGAGCTGTTTTTT. Amino acid sequence: CSARDDWGAGELFF.

The chain couples TRBV11-2 to TRBJ2-3; no clear D gene. The CDR3 extends over 15 amino acids. Germline V gene sequence: CDR1 SGHAT, CDR2 FQNNGV. V was trimmed by 6 bases and J by 2 bases, leaving 15 bases between them. Here the CDR3 reads CASSQTRQLTDTQYF. CDR3 nucleotide sequence: TGTGCCAGCAGTCAGACGCGGCAGCTCACAGATACGCAGTATTTT.

This clonotype was found a few times. This chain uses TRBV4-1 with TRBJ2-5, with TRBD2 identical over 8 bases. Germline values: CDR1 MGHRA, CDR2 YSYEKL. Trimming cost V 2 bases and J 4 bases; bases outside gene matches: 6. The CDR3 has 15 residues. The CDR3 nucleotides are TGCGCCAGCAGCCAACCTGGACTAGCCTTAGAGACCCAGTACTTC. Encoded protein: CASSQPGLALETQYF.

This clonotype occurred a few times. In DNA, the CDR3 is TGTGCCAGCAAGGGGGCTAGCGGGCGCGGCGGGGAGCTGTTTTTT. Its translation is CASKGASGRGGELFF. The rearrangement links TRBV6-1 to TRBJ2-2; maybe TRBD2 (8 bases). Germline loops: CDR1 MNHNS, CDR2 SASEGT. Trimming stripped 7 bases from V and 7 bases from J, with 19 bases between. There are 15 residues in the CDR3.

The V call is TRBV13, the J call TRBJ2-3, with TRBD1 as a possible D gene (6 bases). V was shortened by 0 bases and J by 11 bases, with 6 bases between the two germline ends. The CDR3 has 11 residues. Germline V gene sequence: CDR1 PRHDT, CDR2 FYEKMQ (reference sequence). The CDR3 DNA follows: TGTGCCAGCAGCTTAGGACAGGGGCAGTATTTT. It specifies CASSLGQGQYF.

The sample holds a few counts of this clonotype. The V call is TRBV9, the J call TRBJ2-5; D is unclear. V shed 1 base and J shed 0 bases, with 7 bases lying between them. This CDR3 spans 14 amino acids. Germline CDR1 and CDR2: SGDLS and YYNGEE. The CDR3 nucleotides read TGTGCCAGCAGCGTAAGGGCAGACCAAGAGACCCAGTACTTC. It yields the protein CASSVRADQETQYF.

This clonotype was seen more than once but under ten times. The chain joins TRBV12-3 or TRBV12-4 to TRBJ1-1; D gene ambiguous. This CDR3 is 12 amino acids long. Trimming stripped 6 bases from V and 4 bases from J, with 9 bases between. CDR3 in DNA: TGTGCCAGCAGCCACCTGAGCACTGAAGCTTTCTTT. Its protein is CASSHLSTEAFF.

This clonotype was seen a few times. This chain uses TRBV12-3 or TRBV12-4 with TRBJ2-1; no firm D call. The CDR3 is 12 residues long. Trimming took 3 bases from V and 10 from J, leaving 10 bases between them. CDR3 residues: CASSFSGREQFF. For the CDR3, the DNA is TGTGCCAGCAGTTTCTCGGGTCGGGAGCAGTTCTTC.

This clonotype has a count of ten or more. V and J are TRBV5-5 and TRBJ2-7; D call uncertain. The germline CDR1 and CDR2 sequences are SGHKS and YYEKEE (reference sequence). The ends were cut back, 0 bases at V and 1 base at J, with 5 bases in the middle. The CDR3 runs 13 residues. The CDR3 DNA sequence: TGTGCCAGCAGCTTGGTTCGGTCCTACGAGCAGTACTTC. Protein sequence: CASSLVRSYEQYF.

V is TRBV27 and J is TRBJ1-1; D is possibly TRBD1 (5 bases). Trimming stripped 7 bases from V and 5 bases from J, with 20 bases between. Per the germline V gene, CDR1 is MNHEY and CDR2 is SMNVEV (reference sequence). The CDR3 is made up of 15 amino acids. The CDR3, as DNA: TGTGCCAGCAAGTGGGAGGGGATCAGAGGGACTGAAGCTTTCTTT. Translated, it gives CASKWEGIRGTEAFF.

The CDR3 bases are TGTGCCAGCAGTTACCAGGGACCAAGCCCCGCGTTCTTC. Translating gives CASSYQGPSPAFF. The rearrangement uses TRBV12-3 or TRBV12-4 and TRBJ2-1; D possibly uses TRBD1 or TRBD2 (5 bases each). The CDR3 length is 13 residues. Between the trimmed V and J ends, which lost 4 bases and 15 bases, there was a span of 19 bases.